The 20 T cell receptor beta chains given below trace back to one sample, sequenced in a study of T cells in tuberculosis. TCRdb's copy holds only in-frame clones and misses some; the assay was immunoSEQ multiplex PCR. The sample lists tens of thousands of clones; roughly 90% were seen once. Sequencing was done on a sample of PBMCs. These receptors were taken from a donor under 30 with latent tuberculosis or without tuberculosis infection. Some clones in this sample may be carry-over from other donors' samples.

This clone was observed a few times. J is TRBJ2-7 and V is TRBV5-1; a possible D gene is TRBD1 (6 bases). The CDR3 is 14 amino acids. The V gene's germline CDR1 is SGHRS and CDR2 YFSETQ. Trimming cost V 0 bases and J 1 base, with 8 bases left between them. The CDR3: CASSLEDRSYEQYF. The CDR3 nucleotides read TGCGCCAGCAGCTTGGAGGACAGATCCTACGAGCAGTACTTC.

The chain carries TRBV19 and TRBJ1-3; D call uncertain. Trimming cost V 3 bases and J 0 bases, with 9 bases left between them. There are 15 residues in the CDR3. Germline CDR1 and CDR2: LNHDA and SQIVND (reference sequence). For the CDR3, the DNA is TGTGCCAGTAGTATCCAGGCCGACTCTGGAAACACCATATATTTT. It specifies CASSIQADSGNTIYF.

The V call is TRBV19, the J call TRBJ2-2, with 10 nucleotides matching TRBD2. The V gene's germline CDR1 is LNHDA and CDR2 SQIVND (reference sequence). With 3 bases clipped from V and 3 bases from J, the junction kept 4 bases outside the gene matches. The CDR3 runs to 16 residues. The CDR3 DNA sequence: TGTGCCAGTAGTATCTCTAGCGGGAGAGACACCGGGGAGCTGTTTTTT. It encodes CASSISSGRDTGELFF.

This clone was seen once. This sequence joins TRBV6-6 and TRBJ2-3; 10 bases align to TRBD1. Germline V gene data show CDR1 as MNHNY and CDR2 as SVGAGI (reference sequence). Trimming took 8 bases from V and 5 from J; bases not matched to a gene: 4. The CDR3 consists of 13 residues. CDR3 protein: CASGTGVKDTQYF. CDR3 coding DNA: TGTGCCAGCGGGACAGGGGTGAAAGATACGCAGTATTTT.

This chain links TRBV5-1 with TRBJ1-2, with TRBD1 identical over 11 bases. Trimming at V came to 2 bases and at J to 4 bases, leaving 4 bases not matched to a gene. CDR1 and CDR2 from the germline V gene are SGHRS and YFSETQ. The CDR3 is 15 residues long. For the CDR3, the DNA is TGCGCCAGCAGCTTATCCGGGACAGGGGGCTATGGCTACACCTTC. Its translation: CASSLSGTGGYGYTF.

The CDR3 region is CASSRDRGYDEQYF. CDR3 DNA sequence: TGTGCCAGCAGCCGGGACAGGGGGTATGACGAGCAGTACTTC. V and J are TRBV4-2 and TRBJ2-7; the match to TRBD1 covers 11 bases. The J segment lost 5 bases and the V segment lost 4 bases, leaving 4 bases of the junction unmatched. This CDR3 spans 14 amino acids. CDR1 LGHNA and CDR2 YNFKEQ come from the germline V gene.

This clone is termed medium-sized. This chain links TRBV4-1 with TRBJ2-7; 9 bases are shared with TRBD2. There are 14 residues in the CDR3. CDR1 is MGHRA and CDR2 is YSYEKL in the germline V gene. V shed 4 bases, J shed 6 bases, and the junction held 7 bases outside the gene matches. The CDR3 region is CASSRGAAGGEQYF. Written as DNA, the CDR3 is TGCGCCAGCAGCCGGGGAGCAGCGGGAGGCGAGCAGTACTTC.

The V and J genes are TRBV30 and TRBJ1-1; 9 bases agree with TRBD1. Losses at the gene ends were 7 bases for V and 6 bases for J; bases not matched to a gene: 12. The CDR3 loop spans 14 amino acids. The germline V gene encodes CDR1 GTSNPN and CDR2 SVGIG (reference sequence). DNA of the CDR3: TGTGCCTCCCGTTACCCCACAGGGGGCGCTGAAGCTTTCTTT. This sequence encodes CASRYPTGGAEAFF. Based on the CDR3 plus reference TRBV30 and TRBJ1-1, the full variable domain is SQTIHQWPATLVQPVGSPLSLECTVEGTSNPNLYWYRQAAGRGLQLLFYSVGIGQISSEVPQNLSASRPQDRQFILSSKKLLLSDSGFYLCASRYPTGGAEAFFGQGTRLTVV.

The chain uses TRBV27 and TRBJ2-1; 12 bases are shared with TRBD2. The CDR3 runs 15 residues. V lost 5 bases to trimming and J lost 6 bases; unmatched junction nucleotides: 5. Germline CDR1 MNHEY, CDR2 SMNVEV (reference sequence). The CDR3 loop reads CASSIGLAGRNEQFF. The CDR3 DNA reads as TGTGCCAGCAGTATCGGACTAGCGGGACGCAATGAGCAGTTCTTC.

The V and J genes are TRBV5-1 and TRBJ2-7; D perhaps matches TRBD1 (6 bases). V was pared by 4 bases and J by 5 bases, with 16 bases between. Looked up from germline, CDR1 is SGHRS and CDR2 is YFSETQ. The CDR3 length is 14 residues. The CDR3 spells CASSAFRGGHEQYF. The CDR3 bases are TGCGCCAGCAGCGCGTTCAGGGGCGGCCACGAGCAGTACTTC.

This chain uses TRBV11-2 with TRBJ2-3, with D perhaps matching TRBD2 (6 bases). Germline V lookup: CDR1 SGHAT, CDR2 FQNNGV. The CDR3 spans 15 residues. V lost 5 bases to trimming and J lost 3 bases, with 15 bases between them. The CDR3 loop reads CASSPSGGVTDTQYF. Written as DNA, the CDR3 is TGTGCCAGCAGCCCCAGTGGCGGGGTGACAGATACGCAGTATTTT.

The V gene is TRBV9, the J gene TRBJ1-6; 9 bases fit TRBD1. There are 14 residues in the CDR3. The germline V gene encodes CDR1 SGDLS and CDR2 YYNGEE. V lost 3 bases and J lost 8; bases outside the gene matches: 3. The CDR3: CASSAGQGHSPLHF. CDR3 sequence (DNA): TGTGCCAGCAGCGCCGGACAGGGGCATTCACCCCTCCACTTT.

The chain is built from TRBV9 and TRBJ1-1; D ambiguous. The CDR3 totals 14 residues. V gave up 3 bases and J gave up 9 bases, with 18 bases separating them. Per the germline V gene, CDR1 is SGDLS and CDR2 is YYNGEE. CDR3 amino acids: CASSAVEGGKKAFF. CDR3 bases: TGTGCCAGCAGCGCTGTTGAGGGCGGAAAGAAAGCTTTCTTT.

The genes are TRBV7-2 and TRBJ1-2; tentatively, D is TRBD1 (6 bases). Trimming cost V 2 bases and J 4 bases, with 20 bases left between them. There are 17 residues in the CDR3. Germline assignment: CDR1 SGHTA and CDR2 FQGNSA. CDR3: CASSLSPQGPEAYGYTF. The CDR3 nucleotides are TGTGCCAGCAGCTTATCCCCACAGGGCCCGGAGGCCTATGGCTACACCTTC.

This chain uses TRBV27 with TRBJ2-2; 8 bases agree with TRBD1. The J segment lost 3 bases and the V segment lost 2 bases, leaving 5 bases of the junction unmatched. Germline V gene lookup returns CDR1 MNHEY and CDR2 SMNVEV (reference sequence). This CDR3 contains 16 residues. DNA for the CDR3: TGTGCCAGCAGTTTAGTCGGACAGGGCTACACCGGGGAGCTGTTTTTT. Its translation is CASSLVGQGYTGELFF.

CDR3 DNA sequence: TGTGCCAGCAGTGACTGGGACAGGGGGCTAGGCACCTTC. Translating it yields CASSDWDRGLGTF. The gene calls are TRBV6-1 and TRBJ1-2; TRBD1 matches 12 bases. The CDR3 spans 13 residues. The germline V gene has CDR1 MNHNS and CDR2 SASEGT. V lost 3 bases, J lost 13 bases, and 6 bases stayed unmatched.

The J gene is TRBJ2-1, the V gene TRBV19; D gene uncertain. CDR1 is LNHDA and CDR2 is SQIVND in the germline V gene (reference sequence). With 3 bases removed from V and 15 bases from J, the gap between germline ends came to 21 bases. The CDR3 runs to 14 residues. The CDR3 spells CASSILTQKGDRFF. CDR3 in DNA: TGTGCCAGTAGTATCCTTACCCAAAAAGGAGACCGGTTCTTC.

The chain carries TRBV19 and TRBJ1-5; D not certain. Germline V gene data show CDR1 as LNHDA and CDR2 as SQIVND (reference sequence). The V and J ends lost 5 bases and 0 bases respectively, with 11 bases between them. The CDR3 length is 15 residues. CDR3 sequence: CASSSYSYSNQPQHF. Here the CDR3 DNA reads TGTGCCAGTAGTTCGTACAGTTATAGCAATCAGCCCCAGCATTTT.

The V and J genes are TRBV7-6 and TRBJ2-2; 7 bases fit TRBD1. The V segment lost 4 bases and the J segment 7 bases; nucleotides outside the gene matches: 6. The CDR3 runs 14 residues. The germline gives CDR1 SGHVS, CDR2 FNYEAQ. This chain's CDR3 is CASSSKGGHGELFF. Here the CDR3 DNA reads TGTGCCAGCAGCTCTAAAGGGGGCCACGGGGAGCTGTTTTTT.

The J gene is TRBJ1-1, the V gene TRBV6-1, with D unresolved. Between the trimmed V and J ends, which lost 5 bases and 7 bases, there was a span of 14 bases. Looked up from germline, CDR1 is MNHNS and CDR2 is SASEGT. CDR3 size: 13 residues. The CDR3 spells CASSKGSSFEAFF. In DNA, the CDR3 is TGTGCCAGCAGTAAAGGGAGCTCATTTGAAGCTTTCTTT.